A selection of T cell receptor beta chains follows, all from one sample in a study of T cells in Graves' hyperthyroidism and ophthalmopathy. TCRdb recomputed calls from the multiplex PCR reads with MiXCR, one row per CDR3 protein. Of about 640,000 distinct CDR3 sequences listed, about 20% are singletons. The sequenced material came from blood. The receptors shown here come from a man younger than 40 with Graves' ophthalmopathy. Both conserved end residues are part of each CDR3. Fields, in order: CDR3 protein, clone size, V gene. Only some rows state a clone size, as once, few, many or a class for expanded clones.

CDR3 protein: CAISDLVSGNTIYF
clone size: .
V gene: TRBV10-3

CDR3 protein: CACMGGTSATYEQYF
clone size: many
V gene: TRBV30

CDR3 protein: CSVEKRDGAFF
clone size: .
V gene: TRBV29-1

CDR3 protein: CSARDRVTSTDTQYF
clone size: many
V gene: TRBV20-1

CDR3 protein: CASSASPEGLWTEAFF
clone size: .
V gene: TRBV19

CDR3 protein: CAWGLAYEQHF
clone size: .
V gene: TRBV30

CDR3 protein: CASSEGTGILGEKLFF
clone size: .
V gene: TRBV3-1

CDR3 protein: CASSLDRSAGGDEQYF
clone size: many
V gene: TRBV11-2

CDR3 protein: CAWSEAGTVNTEAFF
clone size: many
V gene: TRBV30

CDR3 protein: CASSLGPRELQFF
clone size: .
V gene: TRBV11-3

CDR3 protein: CASSSRDERVSPLHF
clone size: .
V gene: TRBV2

CDR3 protein: CAISELAVPNTGELFF
clone size: few
V gene: TRBV10-3

CDR3 protein: CASSPGTSGKAEQFF
clone size: .
V gene: TRBV6-2/TRBV6-3

CDR3 protein: CASRNRDRESNQPQHF
clone size: few
V gene: TRBV28

CDR3 protein: CASSPRTSGSGGELFF
clone size: once
V gene: TRBV28

CDR3 protein: CASSFLLSTDTQYF
clone size: .
V gene: TRBV12-3/TRBV12-4

CDR3 protein: CASSPSGQGSNQPQHF
clone size: .
V gene: TRBV5-5

CDR3 protein: CANILGYTF
clone size: .
V gene: TRBV6-1

CDR3 protein: CASRGDQTSTGELFF
clone size: .
V gene: TRBV2

CDR3 protein: CASSSSDIPADTQYF
clone size: many
V gene: TRBV5-1

CDR3 protein: CSARAPGPGDQPQHF
clone size: few
V gene: TRBV20-1

CDR3 protein: CASSATPDRTDTQYF
clone size: many
V gene: TRBV11-2

CDR3 protein: CASSPLREDLSGANVLTF
clone size: few
V gene: TRBV7-2

CDR3 protein: CASSKREARGDEQFF
clone size: few
V gene: TRBV7-6

CDR3 protein: CASSREGLPISYNEQFF
clone size: .
V gene: TRBV4-1

CDR3 protein: CASSQELAGGPSTGELFF
clone size: few
V gene: TRBV4-2

CDR3 protein: CSAPRSGATHNEQFF
clone size: few
V gene: TRBV20-1

CDR3 protein: CASSYSGSGSTEAFF
clone size: .
V gene: TRBV6-2/TRBV6-3

CDR3 protein: CASGFRNGVLFF
clone size: .
V gene: TRBV12-5

CDR3 protein: CASSPSSMDPIDNEQFF
clone size: .
V gene: TRBV5-4

CDR3 protein: CASSPNLEETQYF
clone size: .
V gene: TRBV10-1

CDR3 protein: CASGGGAQYF
clone size: .
V gene: TRBV2

CDR3 protein: CASSLKPRGRNTGELFF
clone size: .
V gene: TRBV7-3

CDR3 protein: CASSLTGALGKNIQYF
clone size: few
V gene: TRBV12-3/TRBV12-4

CDR3 protein: CASRVSADNSPLHF
clone size: .
V gene: TRBV2

CDR3 protein: CASSLAGSNNEQFF
clone size: many
V gene: TRBV7-3

CDR3 protein: CASSLSLYNEQFF
clone size: .
V gene: TRBV27

CDR3 protein: CASSQGTVATNEKLFF
clone size: many
V gene: TRBV3-1

CDR3 protein: CASSQALGDLDEQFF
clone size: .
V gene: TRBV4-1

CDR3 protein: CASSPGAGSPLHF
clone size: many
V gene: TRBV18

CDR3 protein: CASSQEVGLAPSYNEQFF
clone size: few
V gene: TRBV4-3

CDR3 protein: CASSKTRGGGSYTF
clone size: .
V gene: TRBV2

CDR3 protein: CASSSDRDTYEQYF
clone size: many
V gene: TRBV7-9

CDR3 protein: CASSLLSGARYNEQFF
clone size: many
V gene: TRBV28

CDR3 protein: CASSLEGGRLEKTQYF
clone size: many
V gene: TRBV5-6

CDR3 protein: CASSLPTGPYTEAFF
clone size: many
V gene: TRBV7-9

CDR3 protein: CSASKTSGTRYNEQFF
clone size: many
V gene: TRBV20-1

CDR3 protein: CASSKGVVGDTQYF
clone size: .
V gene: TRBV4-1

CDR3 protein: CASSARGSSYNSPLHF
clone size: many
V gene: TRBV2

CDR3 protein: CASSLRTYQNTEAFF
clone size: .
V gene: TRBV5-1

CDR3 protein: CASSEFGWDKTNTDTQYF
clone size: many
V gene: TRBV2

CDR3 protein: CASSFSAAPYEQYF
clone size: .
V gene: TRBV7-9

CDR3 protein: CASRPPGSHTGELFF
clone size: few
V gene: TRBV27

CDR3 protein: CASSVGIRREPLNEQFF
clone size: .
V gene: TRBV9

CDR3 protein: CASSLRDSSNTGELFF
clone size: .
V gene: TRBV7-2